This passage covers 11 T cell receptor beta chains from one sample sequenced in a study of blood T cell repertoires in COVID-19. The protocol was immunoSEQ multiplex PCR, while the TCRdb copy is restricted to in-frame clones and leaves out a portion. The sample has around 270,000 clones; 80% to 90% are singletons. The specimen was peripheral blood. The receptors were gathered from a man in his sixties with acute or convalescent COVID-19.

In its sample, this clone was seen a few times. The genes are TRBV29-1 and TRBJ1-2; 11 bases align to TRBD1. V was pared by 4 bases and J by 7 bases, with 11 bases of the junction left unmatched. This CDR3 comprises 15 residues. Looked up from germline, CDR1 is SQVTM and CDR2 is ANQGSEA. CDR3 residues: CSVGTGGASTAGYTF. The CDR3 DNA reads TGCAGCGTTGGGACAGGGGGCGCGAGTACGGCTGGCTACACCTTC.

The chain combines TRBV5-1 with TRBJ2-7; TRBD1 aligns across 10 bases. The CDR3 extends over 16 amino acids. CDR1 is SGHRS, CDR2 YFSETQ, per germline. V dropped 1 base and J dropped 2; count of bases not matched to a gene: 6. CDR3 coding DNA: TGCGCCAGCAGCTTGAACCCCGGGACAGGGGCCTACGAGCAGTACTTC. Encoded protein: CASSLNPGTGAYEQYF. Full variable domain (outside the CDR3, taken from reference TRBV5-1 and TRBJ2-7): KAGVTQTPRYLIKTRGQQVTLSCSPISGHRSVSWYQQTPGQGLQFLFEYFSETQRNKGNFPGRFSGRQFSNSRSEMNVSTLELGDSALYLCASSLNPGTGAYEQYFGPGTRLTVT.

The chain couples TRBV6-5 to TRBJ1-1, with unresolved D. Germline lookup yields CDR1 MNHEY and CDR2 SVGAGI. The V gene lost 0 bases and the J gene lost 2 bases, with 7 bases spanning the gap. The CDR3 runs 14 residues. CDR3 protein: CASSYSRGNTEAFF. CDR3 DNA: TGTGCCAGCAGTTACTCGCGGGGAAACACTGAAGCTTTCTTT.

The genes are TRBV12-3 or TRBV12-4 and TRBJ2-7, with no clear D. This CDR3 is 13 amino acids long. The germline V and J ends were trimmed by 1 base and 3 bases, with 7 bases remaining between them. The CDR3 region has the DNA TGTGCCAGCAGTTTAGACAGTCTCTACGAGCAGTACTTC. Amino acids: CASSLDSLYEQYF.

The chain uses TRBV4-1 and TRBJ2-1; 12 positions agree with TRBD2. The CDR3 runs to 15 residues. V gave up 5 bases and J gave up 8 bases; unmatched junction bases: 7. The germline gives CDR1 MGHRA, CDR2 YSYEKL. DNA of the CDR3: TGCGCCAGCAGCAGTCGGACTAGCGGGATTTATGAGCAGTTCTTC. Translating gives CASSSRTSGIYEQFF.

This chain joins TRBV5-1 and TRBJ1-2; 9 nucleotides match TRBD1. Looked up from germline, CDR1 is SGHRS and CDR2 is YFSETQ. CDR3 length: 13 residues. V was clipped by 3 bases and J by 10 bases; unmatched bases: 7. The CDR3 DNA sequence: TGCGCCAGCAGCTCCGGGACAGGGAAAACCTACACCTTC. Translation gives CASSSGTGKTYTF.

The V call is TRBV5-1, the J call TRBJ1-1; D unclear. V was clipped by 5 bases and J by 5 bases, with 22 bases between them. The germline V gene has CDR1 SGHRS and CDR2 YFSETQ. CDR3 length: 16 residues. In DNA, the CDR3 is TGCGCCAGCAGGAGCGAGCGGGAGGCGGGTGGTACTGAAGCTTTCTTT. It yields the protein CASRSEREAGGTEAFF.

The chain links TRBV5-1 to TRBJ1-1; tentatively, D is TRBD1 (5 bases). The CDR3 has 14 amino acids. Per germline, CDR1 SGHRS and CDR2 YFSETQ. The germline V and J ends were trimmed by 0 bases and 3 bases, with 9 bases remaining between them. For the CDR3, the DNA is TGCGCCAGCAGCTTGGCAGGGACTGACACTGAAGCTTTCTTT. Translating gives CASSLAGTDTEAFF. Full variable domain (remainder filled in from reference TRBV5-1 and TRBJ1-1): KAGVTQTPRYLIKTRGQQVTLSCSPISGHRSVSWYQQTPGQGLQFLFEYFSETQRNKGNFPGRFSGRQFSNSRSEMNVSTLELGDSALYLCASSLAGTDTEAFFGQGTRLTVV.

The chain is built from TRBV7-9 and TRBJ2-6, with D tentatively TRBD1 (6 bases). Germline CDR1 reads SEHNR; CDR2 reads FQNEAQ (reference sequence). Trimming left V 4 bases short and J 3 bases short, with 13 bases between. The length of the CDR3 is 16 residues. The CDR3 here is CASSSSTGYGANVLTF. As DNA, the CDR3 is TGTGCCAGCAGCTCCTCCACAGGGTATGGGGCCAACGTCCTGACTTTC.

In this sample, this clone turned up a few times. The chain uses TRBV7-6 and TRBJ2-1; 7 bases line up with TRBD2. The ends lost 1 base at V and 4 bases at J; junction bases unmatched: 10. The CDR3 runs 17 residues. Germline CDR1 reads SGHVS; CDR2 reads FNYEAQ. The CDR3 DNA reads TGTGCCAGCAGCTTAGGTCCTAGCGGAACCCTGTACAATGAGCAGTTCTTC. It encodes CASSLGPSGTLYNEQFF.

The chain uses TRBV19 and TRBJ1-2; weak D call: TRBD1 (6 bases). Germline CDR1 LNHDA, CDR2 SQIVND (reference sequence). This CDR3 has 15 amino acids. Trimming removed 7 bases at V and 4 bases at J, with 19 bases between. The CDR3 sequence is CASTLLTGSRYGYTF. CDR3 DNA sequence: TGTGCCAGTACCCTCCTCACAGGGTCCCGCTATGGCTACACCTTC. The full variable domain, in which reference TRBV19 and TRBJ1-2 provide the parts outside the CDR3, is DGGITQSPKYLFRKEGQNVTLSCEQNLNHDAMYWYRQDPGQGLRLIYYSQIVNDFQKGDIAEGYSVSREKKESFPLTVTSAQKNPTAFYLCASTLLTGSRYGYTFGSGTRLTVV.